The sequence of this T cell receptor beta chain was determined in a study of T cell responses to AZD1222 COVID-19 vaccine. Second doses at about 4 or about 12 weeks were pooled. Of note for this clone: The target antigen is unknown.

Study conclusions and caveats: Baseline antibody screening turned up just six or seven seropositive AZD1222 recipients.

V lost 1 base to trimming and J lost 5 bases; unmatched junction nucleotides: 7. The CDR3 sequence is 18 residues long. Germline loops: CDR1 SGHTA, CDR2 FQGNSA. Some clones are missing from TCRdb's copy, which holds only in-frame ones; the method was immunoSEQ multiplex PCR. Of approximately 170,000 clones in the sample, just over 85% were seen once. The input for sequencing was peripheral blood, taken 28 days after the second AZD1222 dose. The TCR was taken from an adult who received the AZD1222 COVID-19 vaccine. This chain uses TRBV7-2 with TRBJ2-5; 16 positions match TRBD2. Here the CDR3 DNA reads TGTGCCAGCAGCTTAGTTGGGACTAGCGGGGGGGCAAGGGAGACCCAGTACTTC. This gives the protein CASSLVGTSGGARETQYF.